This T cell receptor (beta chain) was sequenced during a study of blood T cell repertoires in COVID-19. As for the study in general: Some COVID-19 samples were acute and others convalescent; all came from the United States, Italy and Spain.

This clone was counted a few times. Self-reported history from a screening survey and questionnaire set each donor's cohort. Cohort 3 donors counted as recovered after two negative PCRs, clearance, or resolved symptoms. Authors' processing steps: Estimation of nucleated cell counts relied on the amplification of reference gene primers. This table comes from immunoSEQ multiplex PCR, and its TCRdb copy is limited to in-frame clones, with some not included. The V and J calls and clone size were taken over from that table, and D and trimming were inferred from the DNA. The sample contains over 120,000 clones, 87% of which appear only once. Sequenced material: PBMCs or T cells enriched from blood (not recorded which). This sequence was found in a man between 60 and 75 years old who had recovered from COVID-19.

The CDR3 sequence: CASSRGSSYEQYF. CDR3 sequence (DNA): TGTGCCAGCAGTCGGGGTAGCTCCTACGAGCAGTACTTC. The chain employs TRBV28 and TRBJ2-7; the D gene is possibly TRBD2 (5 bases). Between the trimmed V and J ends, which lost 5 bases and 0 bases, there was a span of 8 bases. The germline CDR1 and CDR2 sequences are MDHEN and SYDVKM. The CDR3 has 13 residues.